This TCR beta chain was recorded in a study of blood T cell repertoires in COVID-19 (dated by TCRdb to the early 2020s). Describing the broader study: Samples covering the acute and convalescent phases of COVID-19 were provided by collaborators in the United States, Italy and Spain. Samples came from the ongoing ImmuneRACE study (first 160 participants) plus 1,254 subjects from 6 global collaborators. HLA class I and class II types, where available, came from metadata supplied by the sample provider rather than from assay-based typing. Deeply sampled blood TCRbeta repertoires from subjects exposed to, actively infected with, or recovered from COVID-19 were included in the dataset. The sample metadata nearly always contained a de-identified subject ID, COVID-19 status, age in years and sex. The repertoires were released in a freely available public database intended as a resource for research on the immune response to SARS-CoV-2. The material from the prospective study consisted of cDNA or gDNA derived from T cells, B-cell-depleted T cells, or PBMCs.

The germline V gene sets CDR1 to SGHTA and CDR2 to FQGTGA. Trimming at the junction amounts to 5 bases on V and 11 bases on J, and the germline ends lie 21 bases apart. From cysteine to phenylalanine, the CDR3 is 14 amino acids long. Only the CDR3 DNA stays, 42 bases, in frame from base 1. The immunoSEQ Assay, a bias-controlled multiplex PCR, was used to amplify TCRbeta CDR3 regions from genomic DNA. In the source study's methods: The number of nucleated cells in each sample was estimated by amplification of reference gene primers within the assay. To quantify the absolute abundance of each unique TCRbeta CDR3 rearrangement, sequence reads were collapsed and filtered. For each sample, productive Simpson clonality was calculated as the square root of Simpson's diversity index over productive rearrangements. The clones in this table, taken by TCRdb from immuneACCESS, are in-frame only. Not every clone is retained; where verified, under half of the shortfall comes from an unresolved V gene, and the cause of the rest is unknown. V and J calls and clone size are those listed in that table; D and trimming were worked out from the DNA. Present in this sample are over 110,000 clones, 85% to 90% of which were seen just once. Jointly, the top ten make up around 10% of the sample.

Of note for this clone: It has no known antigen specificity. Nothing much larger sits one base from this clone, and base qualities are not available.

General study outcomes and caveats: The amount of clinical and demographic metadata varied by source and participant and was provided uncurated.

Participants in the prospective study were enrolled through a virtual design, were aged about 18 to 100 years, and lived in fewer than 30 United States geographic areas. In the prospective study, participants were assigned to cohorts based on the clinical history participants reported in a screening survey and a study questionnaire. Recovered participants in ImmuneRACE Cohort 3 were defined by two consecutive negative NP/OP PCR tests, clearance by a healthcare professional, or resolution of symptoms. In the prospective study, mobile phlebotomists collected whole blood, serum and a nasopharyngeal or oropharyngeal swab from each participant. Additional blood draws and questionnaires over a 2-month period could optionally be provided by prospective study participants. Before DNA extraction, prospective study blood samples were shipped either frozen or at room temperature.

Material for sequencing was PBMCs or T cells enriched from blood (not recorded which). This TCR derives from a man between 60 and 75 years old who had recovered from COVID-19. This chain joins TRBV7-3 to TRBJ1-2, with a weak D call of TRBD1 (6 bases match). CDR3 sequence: CASSPDSPSVYYTF. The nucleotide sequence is TGTGCCAGCAGCCCGGACAGCCCCTCGGTGTATTACACCTTC.